This T cell receptor (beta chain) was profiled in a study of blood T cells in healthy people across ages. Study-wide results and caveats: The percentage of naive T cells correlated strongly with TCR beta diversity.

Investigators took about 9.1 milliliters of peripheral blood from every donor. To note about this clonotype: The target antigen is unknown. One junction end disagrees with the germline gene, perhaps due to a read error.

From germline, CDR1 is SQVTM and CDR2 ANQGSEA. The CDR3 is 11 amino acids. A sample-barcoded 5' primer and a J-beta primer mix were used in a second PCR of roughly 6 to 11 cycles. MiXCR, run by TCRdb on the 5' RACE reads, gives a single entry per CDR3 protein. The sample includes about 1,500,000 distinct CDR3 sequences, 25% to 30% of them seen just once. This sequence joins TRBV29-1 and TRBJ2-2; a possible D gene is TRBD2 (7 bases). Sequencing was carried out using blood. The clonotype was recovered from a woman in her 30s in good health. CDR3 loop: CSVRGAGERFF. In nucleotides, the CDR3 is TGCAGCGTTCGGGGGGCCGGGGAGCGGTTTTTT.